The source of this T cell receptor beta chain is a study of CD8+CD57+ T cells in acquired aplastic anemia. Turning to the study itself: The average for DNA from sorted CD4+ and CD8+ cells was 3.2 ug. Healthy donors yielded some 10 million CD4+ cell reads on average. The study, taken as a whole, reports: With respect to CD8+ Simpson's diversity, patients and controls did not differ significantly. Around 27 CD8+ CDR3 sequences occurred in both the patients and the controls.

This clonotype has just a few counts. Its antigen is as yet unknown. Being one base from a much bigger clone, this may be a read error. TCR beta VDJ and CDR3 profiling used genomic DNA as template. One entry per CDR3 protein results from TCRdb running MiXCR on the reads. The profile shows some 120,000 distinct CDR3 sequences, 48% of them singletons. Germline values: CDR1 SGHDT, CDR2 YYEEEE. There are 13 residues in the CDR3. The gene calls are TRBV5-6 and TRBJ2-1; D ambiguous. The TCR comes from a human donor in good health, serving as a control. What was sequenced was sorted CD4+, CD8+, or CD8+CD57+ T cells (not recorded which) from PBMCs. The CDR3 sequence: CASRTPTYDEQFF. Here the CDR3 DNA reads TGTGCCAGCAGAACTCCCACCTACGATGAGCAGTTCTTC.